Included here is one TCR beta chain sequence, with context. Assay used: immunoSEQ multiplex PCR; TCRdb lists only in-frame clones, some missing. The sample carries under 55,000 clones, approximately 95% recorded once. This entry is derived from a study of T cell changes during pregnancy in multiple sclerosis. The material sequenced was CD4+ T cells from peripheral blood mononuclear cells, taken in the third trimester of pregnancy. This clonotype was sampled from a female donor with multiple sclerosis, enrolled in a pregnancy study.

Here the CDR3 DNA reads TGTGCCAGCTCACCCCTCCCGTACAGACTAGCGGGAGGATCCAGGAACACCGGGGAGCTGTTTTTT. Translated: CASSPLPYRLAGGSRNTGELFF. V gene TRBV18 combines with J gene TRBJ2-2; 13 bases align to TRBD2. The CDR3 runs 22 residues. CDR1 and CDR2 (germline): KGHSH, LQKENI. The junction had 17 bases not matched to a gene; V was cut back by 3 bases and J by 1 base.